Listed below are T cell receptor beta chains from one sample, sequenced in a study of T cell changes during pregnancy in multiple sclerosis. The table came from immunoSEQ multiplex PCR; TCRdb's copy has only in-frame clones and leaves some out. The sample holds 35,000 to 40,000 clones, 92% seen once. The sequences come from CD8+ T cells from peripheral blood mononuclear cells, collected in the third trimester of pregnancy. The receptors shown here come from a female donor with multiple sclerosis, enrolled in a pregnancy study. Each CDR3 is given with its conserved first and last residue. A D gene is named only where the DNA matches it firmly. A row's size may be missing; if present it is once, few, many or a size class.

j_gene	v_gene	d_gene	abundance	CDR3aa	CDR3nt
TRBJ2-7	TRBV7-9	NA	once	CASSLGLPNEQYF	TGTGCCAGCAGCTTAGGACTCCCGAACGAGCAGTACTTC
TRBJ2-1	TRBV11-3	NA	NA	CASSLGGLVFPTGEQFF	TGTGCCAGCAGCTTAGGGGGACTTGTTTTCCCAACGGGTGAGCAGTTCTTC
TRBJ2-2	TRBV5-3	NA	NA	CARQEGRVDGELFF	TGTGCCAGGCAGGAGGGCCGGGTTGACGGGGAGCTGTTTTTT
TRBJ2-1	TRBV4-1	NA	medium-sized	CASSPRFPSNEQFF	TGCGCCAGCAGCCCCCGATTTCCCAGCAATGAGCAGTTCTTC
TRBJ1-1	TRBV27	TRBD1	NA	CASRGGTGMNTEAFF	TGTGCCAGCAGGGGGGGGACAGGAATGAACACTGAAGCTTTCTTT
TRBJ2-1	TRBV19	TRBD2	NA	CASRSGAGDLANEQFF	TGTGCCTCGAGGTCTGGGGCGGGAGATTTAGCCAATGAGCAGTTCTTC
TRBJ1-5	TRBV6-5	NA	NA	CASSYGQNYQPQHF	TGTGCCAGCAGTTACGGCCAGAATTATCAGCCCCAGCATTTT
TRBJ1-1	TRBV19	TRBD1	NA	CASSIDGQGMNTEAFF	TGTGCCAGTAGTATAGACGGACAGGGTATGAACACTGAAGCTTTCTTT
TRBJ2-1	TRBV15	TRBD2	NA	CATSRERTSGSREQFF	TGTGCCACCAGCAGAGAGAGGACTAGCGGGAGTCGTGAGCAGTTCTTC
TRBJ2-7	TRBV10-3	TRBD2	NA	CAISEWEGSVREQYF	TGTGCCATCAGTGAGTGGGAGGGGTCAGTCCGCGAGCAGTACTTC
TRBJ1-1	TRBV7-9	NA	NA	CASSLSGGSNTEAFF	TGTGCCAGCAGCTTATCCGGGGGGAGCAACACTGAAGCTTTCTTT
TRBJ2-7	TRBV4-1	NA	NA	CASSQDGRGSTEQYF	TGCGCCAGCAGCCAAGATGGCAGGGGAAGCACCGAGCAGTACTTC
TRBJ2-1	TRBV14	NA	NA	CASSSRSSGNNEQFF	TGTGCCAGCAGCAGCAGGTCATCCGGAAACAATGAGCAGTTCTTC
TRBJ2-2	TRBV12-5	NA	NA	CASGYPNGTNTGELFF	TGTGCTAGTGGTTACCCAAATGGGACAAATACCGGGGAGCTGTTTTTT
TRBJ2-1	TRBV7-9	TRBD2	NA	CASSLEGFSGGAEWNEQFF	TGTGCCAGCAGCTTAGAAGGGTTTAGCGGGGGAGCAGAGTGGAATGAGCAGTTCTTC
TRBJ1-1	TRBV9	NA	NA	CASSRRLNTEAFF	TGTGCCAGCAGCCGGAGGTTAAACACTGAAGCTTTCTTT
TRBJ1-4	TRBV27	NA	NA	CASSLNPGRSEKLFF	TGTGCCAGCAGTCTCAATCCAGGGAGGAGCGAAAAACTGTTTTTT
TRBJ2-7	TRBV7-6	NA	medium-sized	CASSGQGYEQYF	TGTGCCAGCAGCGGGCAGGGTTACGAGCAGTACTTC
TRBJ1-1	TRBV6-6	TRBD1	NA	CASIEDRMNTEAFF	TGTGCCAGCATCGAGGACAGGATGAACACTGAAGCTTTCTTT
TRBJ1-1	TRBV5-1	TRBD1	NA	CASSRTGKRTEAFF	TGCGCCAGCAGCCGGACAGGGAAAAGGACTGAAGCTTTCTTT
TRBJ1-5	TRBV21-1	NA	NA	CASSKRCGLLTNQPQHF	TGTGCCAGCAGCAAACGGTGTGGGCTACTTACTAATCAGCCCCAGCATTTT
TRBJ2-1	TRBV6-5	TRBD1	NA	CASRGQGWNEQFF	TGTGCCAGCAGGGGACAGGGTTGGAATGAGCAGTTCTTC
TRBJ2-7	TRBV11-1	NA	NA	CASSPGRDLEQYF	TGTGCCAGCAGCCCCGGCCGGGACTTAGAGCAGTACTTC
TRBJ2-2	TRBV28	NA	NA	CASSVWRGNTGELFF	TGTGCCAGCAGCGTCTGGCGGGGGAACACCGGGGAGCTGTTTTTT
TRBJ2-4	TRBV6-5	NA	NA	CASSYSPGGKNIQYF	TGTGCCAGCAGTTACTCGCCCGGGGGCAAAAACATTCAGTACTTC
TRBJ2-1	TRBV7-9	NA	once	CASSLLSEYNEQFF	TGTGCCAGCAGCTTACTATCTGAGTACAATGAGCAGTTCTTC
TRBJ2-1	TRBV7-2	TRBD2	NA	CASRPKPLAINYDEQFF	TGTGCCAGCAGACCCAAACCACTAGCGATAAACTACGATGAGCAGTTCTTC
TRBJ2-3	TRBV29-1	TRBD2	NA	CSVAYPLAGSTDTQYF	TGCAGCGTTGCCTACCCACTAGCGGGGAGCACAGATACGCAGTATTTT
TRBJ2-1	TRBV6-4	TRBD1	once	CASSRDSSYNEQFF	TGTGCCAGCAGTAGGGACAGCTCCTACAATGAGCAGTTCTTC
TRBJ2-1	TRBV19	TRBD2	NA	CASSSTSGTSGDYNEQFF	TGTGCCAGTAGTTCGACCTCAGGGACTAGCGGAGACTACAATGAGCAGTTCTTC